This entry describes one T cell receptor beta chain. What it recognizes is unknown. This entry is derived from a study of regulatory T cells in long-lasting Graves disease. Noted time point: newly diagnosed GD, antithyroid drugs for less than 3 months. The TCR library was prepared using RNA isolated from PBMCs. Study results and limitations: Possibly, too few samples lowered accuracy.

The CDR3 has 11 amino acids. The V gene lost 7 bases and the J gene lost 7 bases, with 9 bases spanning the gap. Germline lookup yields CDR1 KGHDR and CDR2 SFDVKD. Investigators prepared the TCR beta libraries by applying iRepertoire HTBI primers and Arm-PCR of CDR3 regions. TCRdb re-analysed the multiplex PCR reads in MiXCR, keeping a single row per CDR3 protein. The sample lists hundreds of thousands of distinct CDR3 sequences; about a sixth were seen once. These data were likewise used in another study, on T cells in Graves' hyperthyroidism and ophthalmopathy. According to that study: When ophthalmopathy did not progress within 18 months, Graves' hyperthyroidism was considered stable. A patient was excluded if there was uncontrolled infection, other autoimmune disease, pregnancy or lactation.

This TCR derives from a man aged 35-49 years with Graves disease. J is TRBJ1-1 and V is TRBV24-1, with D maybe TRBD1 (5 bases). This sample comprised peripheral blood mononuclear cells (PBMCs), obtained at new diagnosis, from a patient treated with antithyroid drugs. CDR3 protein: CATSGDSEAFF. DNA of the CDR3: TGTGCCACCAGCGGTGACAGTGAAGCTTTCTTT.